This T cell receptor (beta chain) derives from a study of blood T cell repertoires in COVID-19. Study summary: The study drew acute and convalescent COVID-19 samples from the United States, Italy and Spain. Sources were T cells, B-cell-depleted T cells, or PBMCs; the material itself was cDNA or gDNA.

Germline CDR1 SGHNT, CDR2 YYREEE (reference sequence). The length of the CDR3 is 17 residues. V shed 3 bases, J shed 0 bases, and the junction held 4 bases outside the gene matches. Original handling: From reference gene primer amplification, estimates of nucleated cell counts were derived. TCRdb keeps only in-frame clones here, not all; method: immunoSEQ multiplex PCR. D and trimming were read from the DNA, whereas the V and J calls and clone size are those reported in that table. The top ten clones hold around 3% of a sample with 350,000 or so clones, about 83% of them seen once. The rearrangement links TRBV5-4 to TRBJ2-1, with 12 positions matching TRBD2. The sequenced sample consisted of peripheral blood. This receptor was obtained from a man aged 25 to 40 with active or convalescent COVID-19. The CDR3 bases are TGTGCCAGCAGCTCCGGACTAGCGGGACGCTCCTACAATGAGCAGTTCTTC. Translating it yields CASSSGLAGRSYNEQFF.